The 31 T cell receptor beta chains below come from one sample, sequenced in a study of vaccination and CD4 T cells after COVID-19. Which antigens these TCRs recognize remains unknown. Indicated treatment: roughly 11-day PBMC culture with coronavirus spike peptide pools or control peptides (ViraFEST assay). CD4+ T cells that came from the unexposed donor were collected before the COVID-19 pandemic (2011-2018). Oncomine TCR Beta short-read sequencing was applied to DNA from cultured CD4+ T cells. TCRdb used MiXCR to reprocess the PCR reads, holding one entry per CDR3 protein. The sample has 2,000 to 3,000 distinct CDR3 sequences; 30% to 40% are singletons. Sample: CD4+ T cells from blood, cultured in vitro. The receptors were gathered from a human donor in good health.

V usage is TRBV19 and J usage is TRBJ1-5, with unresolved D. Trimming took 5 bases from V and 5 from J, leaving 16 bases between them. CDR1 and CDR2 (germline): LNHDA, SQIVND (reference sequence). The CDR3 spans 15 residues. CDR3 region: CASSLFGENDQPQHF. The CDR3 region has the DNA TGTGCCAGTAGTTTATTTGGGGAGAACGATCAGCCCCAGCATTTT. Full variable domain (remainder filled in from reference TRBV19 and TRBJ1-5): DGGITQSPKYLFRKEGQNVTLSCEQNLNHDAMYWYRQDPGQGLRLIYYSQIVNDFQKGDIAEGYSVSREKKESFPLTVTSAQKNPTAFYLCASSLFGENDQPQHFGDGTRLSIL.

The chain joins TRBV9 to TRBJ2-7; D assignment may be TRBD1 or TRBD2 (6 bases each). Trimming removed 3 bases at V and 0 bases at J, with 13 bases between. The germline gives CDR1 SGDLS, CDR2 YYNGEE. The CDR3 consists of 15 residues. CDR3 sequence (DNA): TGTGCCAGCAGCGGGGGGCGGGACAACTCCTACGAGCAGTACTTC. It yields the protein CASSGGRDNSYEQYF.

V gene TRBV7-2 combines with J gene TRBJ1-3; maybe TRBD1 (6 bases). Trimming left V 1 base short and J 1 base short, with 11 bases between. CDR3 length: 16 residues. Germline loops: CDR1 SGHTA, CDR2 FQGNSA. The CDR3 is CASSLVGGSSGNTIYF. For the CDR3, the DNA is TGTGCCAGCAGCTTAGTGGGGGGCTCGTCTGGAAACACCATATATTTT.

This clonotype was recorded a few times. J is TRBJ2-5 and V is TRBV24-1, with 7 bases aligning to TRBD1. The CDR3 has 15 residues. The germline V gene encodes CDR1 KGHDR and CDR2 SFDVKD. V lost 4 bases to trimming and J lost 2 bases; unmatched junction nucleotides: 6. Written as DNA, the CDR3 is TGTGCCACCAGTGACCCCGGGACAGCACAAGAGACCCAGTACTTC. Its protein product is CATSDPGTAQETQYF.

This clonotype was counted between two and nine times. This chain links TRBV7-2 with TRBJ2-7, with 7 bases that match TRBD1. The CDR3 extends over 13 amino acids. The V and J ends lost 2 bases and 4 bases, in that order; junction bases with no gene match: 2. Germline CDR1 SGHTA, CDR2 FQGNSA. The CDR3 coding sequence is TGTGCCAGCAGCTTAAGGGACAGTTACGAGCAGTACTTC. This translates into CASSLRDSYEQYF. Supplemented by reference TRBV7-2 and TRBJ2-7, the full variable domain reads GAGVSQSPSNKVTEKGKDVELRCDPISGHTALYWYRQSLGQGLEFLIYFQGNSAPDKSGLPSDRFSAERTGGSVSTLTIQRTQQEDSAVYLCASSLRDSYEQYFGPGTRLTVT.

This clonotype occurred a few times. The rearrangement uses TRBV11-3 and TRBJ1-1; 10 nucleotides line up with TRBD1. Germline V gene data show CDR1 as SGHNT and CDR2 as YENEEA. CDR3 size: 15 residues. J was trimmed by 1 base and V by 5 bases; bases with no gene match: 4. CDR3 protein: CASSEGQGGNTEAFF. The CDR3 DNA is TGTGCCAGCAGCGAAGGACAGGGGGGGAACACTGAAGCTTTCTTT.

This clonotype has more than one count but fewer than ten. The genes are TRBV20-1 and TRBJ1-5, with 7 bases lining up with TRBD1. Germline loops: CDR1 DFQATT, CDR2 SNEGSKA (reference sequence). The CDR3 is 17 residues long. The trim removed 3 bases at V and 0 bases at J, leaving 11 bases unmatched. DNA of the CDR3: TGCAGTGCTAGTAACCCTCAAGACAGGGATAGCAATCAGCCCCAGCATTTT. This codes for CSASNPQDRDSNQPQHF.

This rearrangement joins TRBV2 to TRBJ1-1; D remains ambiguous. This CDR3 has 14 residues. Germline V lookup: CDR1 SNHLY, CDR2 FYNNEI. V was pared by 7 bases and J by 4 bases, with 16 bases between. The CDR3 loop reads CASTETGRFTEAFF. In DNA form, the CDR3 reads TGTGCCAGCACAGAAACGGGGAGGTTCACTGAAGCTTTCTTT.

J is TRBJ1-1 and V is TRBV29-1, with 7 bases matching TRBD1. Germline-derived CDR1 and CDR2 are SQVTM and ANQGSEA. The CDR3 covers 14 residues. Trimming cost V 6 bases and J 1 base; bases outside gene matches: 8. The CDR3: CSVAGGQPNTEAFF. Written as DNA, the CDR3 is TGCAGCGTCGCCGGGGGACAGCCGAACACTGAAGCTTTCTTT.

The rearrangement uses TRBV10-1 and TRBJ2-7; D gene unclear. Trimming cost V 3 bases and J 3 bases, with 9 bases left between them. The CDR3 is 13 amino acids. In germline, CDR1 is WNHNN, CDR2 SYGVQD (reference sequence). Here the CDR3 DNA reads TGCGCCAGCAGTGAACGGGTTGACTACGAGCAGTACTTC. This encodes CASSERVDYEQYF.

The chain is built from TRBV7-8 and TRBJ2-1; D is possibly TRBD1 (6 bases). From germline, CDR1 is SGHVS and CDR2 FQNEAQ. This CDR3 has 14 residues. V lost 5 bases, J lost 5 bases, and 13 bases lay in between. The DNA for the CDR3 is TGTGCCAGCAGCCCCGGGACACGCGACAATGAGCAGTTCTTC. Protein product: CASSPGTRDNEQFF.

The V gene is TRBV20-1, the J gene TRBJ1-6, with unresolved D. V lost 6 bases to trimming and J lost 11 bases, with 17 bases between them. Germline assignment: CDR1 DFQATT and CDR2 SNEGSKA (reference sequence). CDR3 length equals 13 residues. Here the CDR3 reads CSARPDQHTPLHF. The CDR3 DNA is TGCAGTGCCAGACCGGACCAACATACACCCCTCCACTTT.

This clonotype has only one observation. The CDR3 DNA sequence: TGTGCCAGCAGCTCCGGTCGGGTTGCAGATACGCAGTATTTT. Translating gives CASSSGRVADTQYF. The chain links TRBV5-4 to TRBJ2-3; D remains unclear. Germline assignment: CDR1 SGHNT and CDR2 YYREEE (reference sequence). Trimming cost V 3 bases and J 4 bases, with 12 bases left between them. The CDR3 covers 14 residues.

This chain links TRBV20-1 with TRBJ1-6; weak D call: TRBD1 (5 bases). The germline CDR1 and CDR2 sequences are DFQATT and SNEGSKA (reference sequence). This CDR3 spans 13 amino acids. Trimming stripped 3 bases from V and 9 bases from J, with 12 bases between. CDR3 coding DNA: TGCAGTGCTAGGCACGACAGCGGTTCACCCCTCCACTTT. Amino acids: CSARHDSGSPLHF.

The genes are TRBV10-3 and TRBJ2-5, with 8 bases aligning to TRBD1. CDR3 size: 14 residues. Germline V gene data show CDR1 as ENHRY and CDR2 as SYGVKD. The junction had 6 bases not matched to a gene; V was cut back by 5 bases and J by 4 bases. CDR3 in DNA: TGTGCCATCAGTACCGACAGGGGCCCAGAGACCCAGTACTTC. Translated, it gives CAISTDRGPETQYF.

The rearrangement links TRBV6-1 to TRBJ1-5, with D unresolved. The V end was cut by 0 bases, the J end by 4 bases, with 10 bases between. The CDR3 sequence is 15 residues long. The germline V gene encodes CDR1 MNHNS and CDR2 SASEGT. DNA of the CDR3: TGTGCCAGCAGTGAAGCTTGGGGAGGGAATCAGCCCCAGCATTTT. This gives the protein CASSEAWGGNQPQHF.

This clonotype occurred a few times. The chain is built from TRBV20-1 and TRBJ2-3; D is uncertain. Per germline, CDR1 DFQATT and CDR2 SNEGSKA (reference sequence). CDR3 length: 13 residues. Trimming pared 0 bases from V and 0 bases from J, leaving 4 bases between. The CDR3 nucleotides are TGCAGTGCTAGAGATCAAAGCACAGATACGCAGTATTTT. Its protein is CSARDQSTDTQYF.

The chain links TRBV12-3 or TRBV12-4 to TRBJ2-5; tentatively, D is TRBD1 (5 bases). The CDR3 extends over 12 amino acids. Trimming took off 10 bases at V and 7 bases at J, with 16 bases between the two ends. CDR3 DNA sequence: TGTGCCACCTCTAACCAGGGTGGGACCCAGTACTTC. Its protein is CATSNQGGTQYF.

This clonotype counts as medium-sized. The chain recombines TRBV11-2 with TRBJ2-3; tentatively, D is TRBD2 (5 bases). The CDR3 extends over 14 amino acids. V was cut by 5 bases and J by 5 bases, with 14 bases left in between. The V gene's germline CDR1 is SGHAT and CDR2 FQNNGV. The CDR3 loop is CASSTRLSGDTQYF. The DNA of the CDR3 is TGTGCCAGCAGCACAAGACTAAGTGGAGATACGCAGTATTTT.

This clonotype was found a few times. The chain employs TRBV20-1 and TRBJ2-7; 8 nucleotides agree with TRBD1. This CDR3 region has 14 residues. CDR1 and CDR2 (germline): DFQATT, SNEGSKA (reference sequence). The V and J ends lost 4 bases and 0 bases, in that order; junction bases with no gene match: 5. This chain's CDR3 is CSAKGTGRSYEQYF. CDR3 bases: TGCAGTGCTAAAGGGACAGGCCGCTCCTACGAGCAGTACTTC.

The chain carries TRBV20-1 and TRBJ2-4; perhaps TRBD2 as D (6 bases). The CDR3 has 14 residues. The V and J ends lost 7 bases and 4 bases respectively, with 17 bases between them. Germline loops: CDR1 DFQATT, CDR2 SNEGSKA (reference sequence). CDR3 loop: CSVATGTAKNIQYF. As DNA, the CDR3 is TGCAGTGTTGCGACCGGGACTGCGAAAAACATTCAGTACTTC.

This clonotype was detected only a few times. This chain connects TRBV6-5 to TRBJ2-3; tentatively, D is TRBD2 (6 bases). V was pared by 4 bases and J by 10 bases, with 24 bases between. Germline loops: CDR1 MNHEY, CDR2 SVGAGI. The CDR3 runs 16 residues. CDR3 sequence (DNA): TGTGCCAGCAGTTCTCCCGGGACTCCCCCCCGGTTGGCGCAGTATTTT. Protein: CASSSPGTPPRLAQYF.

This clonotype was picked up a small number of times. CDR3 sequence reads: CASSLLAMETQYF. DNA for the CDR3: TGTGCCAGCAGCCTCCTTGCGATGGAGACCCAGTACTTC. V and J are TRBV2 and TRBJ2-5; no clear D. There are 13 residues in the CDR3. Germline CDR1 SNHLY, CDR2 FYNNEI. Trimming shortened V by 6 bases and J by 5 bases, and 13 bases separated the two germline ends. Full variable domain (rest looked up from reference TRBV2 and TRBJ2-5): EPEVTQTPSHQVTQMGQEVILRCVPISNHLYFYWYRQILGQKVEFLVSFYNNEISEKSEIFDDQFSVERPDGSNFTLKIRSTKLEDSAMYFCASSLLAMETQYFGPGTRLLVL.

The J gene is TRBJ2-7, the V gene TRBV28; 9 bases map to TRBD2. This CDR3 comprises 15 residues. The germline CDR1 and CDR2 sequences are MDHEN and SYDVKM. The J segment lost 4 bases and the V segment lost 0 bases, leaving 4 bases of the junction unmatched. CDR3 in DNA: TGTGCCAGCAGTTTATGGACTAGCGGATCATACGAGCAGTACTTC. Protein sequence: CASSLWTSGSYEQYF.

This clonotype has just a few counts. The chain's CDR3 is CASSSWSVGEGGYTF. CDR3 bases: TGTGCCAGCAGCTCGTGGTCCGTAGGGGAGGGGGGCTACACCTTC. The chain has TRBV12-1 and TRBJ1-2. TRBV12-1 is given as a pseudogene. The CDR3 extends over 15 amino acids.

This chain connects TRBV20-1 to TRBJ2-7; the D is unclear. The CDR3 is 12 residues long. V lost 0 bases and J 7 bases, leaving 10 bases between the germline ends. Germline V gene sequence: CDR1 DFQATT, CDR2 SNEGSKA (reference sequence). The CDR3 loop reads CSARDRSREQYF. In DNA form, the CDR3 reads TGCAGTGCTAGAGATCGATCGAGGGAGCAGTACTTC.

V and J are TRBV7-3 and TRBJ2-3; perhaps TRBD1 as D (6 bases). V was shortened by 5 bases and J by 5 bases, with 14 bases between the two germline ends. CDR1 is SGHTA and CDR2 is FQGTGA in the germline V gene. CDR3 length: 14 residues. This CDR3 is CASSPRGSQDTQYF. The CDR3, as DNA: TGTGCCAGCAGCCCTAGGGGGAGTCAAGATACGCAGTATTTT. Combining the CDR3 with reference TRBV7-3 and TRBJ2-3 gives the whole variable domain GAGVSQTPSNKVTEKGKYVELRCDPISGHTALYWYRQSLGQGPEFLIYFQGTGAADDSGLPNDRFFAVRPEGSVSTLKIQRTERGDSAVYLCASSPRGSQDTQYFGPGTRLTVL.

This sequence joins TRBV5-1 and TRBJ1-1; D is possibly TRBD1 (5 bases). The germline V gene has CDR1 SGHRS and CDR2 YFSETQ. V lost 1 base and J lost 2, with 9 bases in between. This CDR3 contains 14 residues. CDR3 protein: CASSLWGDNTEAFF. CDR3 coding DNA: TGCGCCAGCAGCTTGTGGGGGGATAACACTGAAGCTTTCTTT.

The chain uses TRBV27 and TRBJ1-4; weak D call: TRBD1 (6 bases). CDR3 length: 14 amino acids. V dropped 2 bases and J dropped 8 bases, with 12 bases sitting between them. Per germline, CDR1 MNHEY and CDR2 SMNVEV (reference sequence). CDR3 sequence: CASSLQQGGEKLFF. The CDR3 DNA is TGTGCCAGCAGTTTACAACAGGGAGGCGAAAAACTGTTTTTT.

V gene TRBV5-4 combines with J gene TRBJ1-1; D call uncertain. Per germline, CDR1 SGHNT and CDR2 YYREEE (reference sequence). V dropped 4 bases and J dropped 1 base, with 5 bases sitting between them. This CDR3 contains 12 residues. CDR3 coding DNA: TGTGCCAGCAGCCCCAGGAACACTGAAGCTTTCTTT. Its translation: CASSPRNTEAFF.

This clonotype was counted a few times. The V and J genes are TRBV28 and TRBJ1-2; D remains ambiguous. Germline CDR1 is MDHEN and CDR2 is SYDVKM. V shed 8 bases and J shed 7 bases, with 11 bases lying between them. This CDR3 region has 11 residues. Written as DNA, the CDR3 is TGTGCCAGCGCCGTTTTCGGTGGCTACACCTTC. This codes for CASAVFGGYTF.